This T cell receptor (beta chain) was captured in a study of blood T cell repertoires in COVID-19. Study-level background: Sample material is recorded as cDNA or gDNA derived from T cells, B-cell-depleted T cells, or PBMCs.

The repertoire was sequenced with immunoSEQ multiplex PCR; TCRdb's copy has only in-frame clones and lacks some. The table lists roughly 290,000 clones, around 85% of them singletons. This CDR3 region has 17 residues. With 8 bases clipped from V and 0 bases from J, the junction kept 8 bases outside the gene matches. CDR1 is MRHNA and CDR2 is SNTAGT in the germline V gene. Sequencing was done on a sample of peripheral blood. V gene TRBV6-4 combines with J gene TRBJ2-4, with TRBD2 matching over 12 bases. The TCR was taken from a woman aged 30 to 39 who had recovered from COVID-19. CDR3 region: CASGLAGGPGAKNIQYF. In DNA form, the CDR3 reads TGTGCCAGCGGTCTAGCGGGAGGGCCTGGAGCCAAAAACATTCAGTACTTC.